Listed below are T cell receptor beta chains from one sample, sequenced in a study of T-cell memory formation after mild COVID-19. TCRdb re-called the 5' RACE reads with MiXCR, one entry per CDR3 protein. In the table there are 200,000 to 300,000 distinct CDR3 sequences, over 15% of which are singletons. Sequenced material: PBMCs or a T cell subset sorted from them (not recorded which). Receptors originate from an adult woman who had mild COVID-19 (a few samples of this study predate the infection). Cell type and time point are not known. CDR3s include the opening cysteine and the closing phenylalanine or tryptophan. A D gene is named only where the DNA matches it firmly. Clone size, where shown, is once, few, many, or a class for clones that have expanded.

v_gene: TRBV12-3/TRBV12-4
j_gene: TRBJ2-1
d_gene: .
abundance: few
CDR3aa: CASSWPGRHYNEQFF
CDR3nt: TGTGCCAGCAGTTGGCCGGGACGACACTACAATGAGCAGTTCTTC

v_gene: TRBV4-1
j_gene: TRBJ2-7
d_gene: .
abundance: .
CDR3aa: CASSQDPGVGQFYEQYF
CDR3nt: TGCGCCAGCAGCCAAGACCCAGGGGTTGGACAGTTCTACGAGCAGTACTTC

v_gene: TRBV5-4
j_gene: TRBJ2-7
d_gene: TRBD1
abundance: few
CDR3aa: CASTVGQGQYEQYF
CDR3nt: TGTGCCAGCACCGTGGGACAGGGTCAATACGAGCAGTACTTC

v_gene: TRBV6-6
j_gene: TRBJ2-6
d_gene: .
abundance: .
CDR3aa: CASSYYLGRDPSGANVLTF
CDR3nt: TGTGCCAGCAGTTACTATCTGGGCAGGGATCCTAGTGGGGCCAACGTCCTGACTTTC

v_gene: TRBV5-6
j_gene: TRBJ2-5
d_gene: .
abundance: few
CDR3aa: CASSLLGGTADDRETQYF
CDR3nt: TGTGCCAGCAGCTTACTCGGGGGGACAGCCGACGATAGGGAGACCCAGTACTTC

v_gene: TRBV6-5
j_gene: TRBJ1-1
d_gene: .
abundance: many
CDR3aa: CASNLITRDTEAFF
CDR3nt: TGTGCCAGCAACCTAATTACCAGGGACACTGAAGCTTTCTTT

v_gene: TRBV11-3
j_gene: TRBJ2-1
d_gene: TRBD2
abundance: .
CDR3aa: CASSYISGGQFF
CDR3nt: TGTGCCAGCAGCTACATTAGCGGGGGTCAGTTCTTC

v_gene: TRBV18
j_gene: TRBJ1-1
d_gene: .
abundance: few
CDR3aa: CASSPVYGDNTEAFF
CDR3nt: TGTGCCAGCTCCCCTGTCTACGGGGATAACACTGAAGCTTTCTTT

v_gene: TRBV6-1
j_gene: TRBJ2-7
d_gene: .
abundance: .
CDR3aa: CASSEATDRFHYEQYF
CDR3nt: TGTGCCAGCAGTGAAGCGACAGACAGGTTTCATTACGAGCAGTACTTC

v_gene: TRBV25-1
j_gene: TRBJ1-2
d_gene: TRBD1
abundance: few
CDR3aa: CASSMGQLYGYTF
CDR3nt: TGTGCCAGCAGTATGGGACAGCTTTATGGCTACACCTTC

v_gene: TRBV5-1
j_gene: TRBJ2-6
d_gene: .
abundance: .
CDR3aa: CASTAQASSGANVLTF
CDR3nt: TGCGCCAGCACAGCTCAGGCGAGCTCTGGGGCCAACGTCCTGACTTTC

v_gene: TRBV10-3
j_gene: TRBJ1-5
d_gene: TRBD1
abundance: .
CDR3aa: CAISATGGWQPQHF
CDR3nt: TGTGCCATCAGTGCAACAGGGGGCTGGCAGCCCCAGCATTTT

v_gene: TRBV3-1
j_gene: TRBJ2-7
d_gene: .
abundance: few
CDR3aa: CASSSDLSSFYEQYF
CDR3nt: TGTGCCAGCAGCTCGGACCTATCCTCCTTCTACGAGCAGTACTTC

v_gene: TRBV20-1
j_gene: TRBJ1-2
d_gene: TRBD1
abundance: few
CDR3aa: CSASYPGTGSGGYTF
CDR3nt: TGCAGTGCTAGTTATCCGGGGACAGGGAGTGGTGGCTACACCTTC

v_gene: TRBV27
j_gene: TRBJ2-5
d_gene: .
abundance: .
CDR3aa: CASSLSKVQEQETQYF
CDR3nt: TGTGCCAGCAGTTTATCGAAGGTACAGGAACAAGAGACCCAGTACTTC

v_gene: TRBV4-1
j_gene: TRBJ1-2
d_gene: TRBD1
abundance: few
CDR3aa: CASSQDLADRGDGYTF
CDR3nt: TGCGCCAGCAGCCAAGATCTTGCGGACAGGGGGGATGGCTACACCTTC

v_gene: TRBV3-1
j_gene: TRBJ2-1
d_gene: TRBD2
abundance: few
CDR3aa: CASSQASGNEQFF
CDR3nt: TGTGCCAGCAGCCAGGCTAGCGGGAATGAGCAGTTCTTC

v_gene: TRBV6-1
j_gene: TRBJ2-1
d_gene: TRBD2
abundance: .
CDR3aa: CASSGLASVSYNEQFF
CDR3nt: TGTGCCAGCAGTGGACTAGCATCTGTTTCCTACAATGAGCAGTTCTTC

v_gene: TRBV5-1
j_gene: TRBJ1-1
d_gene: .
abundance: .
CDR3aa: CASSLRAGKTGAEAFF
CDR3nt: TGCGCCAGCAGCTTGAGGGCTGGTAAGACGGGCGCTGAAGCTTTCTTT